These 29 T cell receptor beta chains were sequenced from one sample in a study of blood T cell repertoires in COVID-19. Only in-frame clones appear in the TCRdb table, and some are missing; sequencing was by immunoSEQ multiplex PCR. This table holds 320,000 or so clones, 85% found once. Input material: PBMCs or T cells enriched from blood (not recorded which). Source of these receptors: a woman aged 30 to 39 who had been exposed to COVID-19.

The V gene is TRBV10-3, the J gene TRBJ1-5; 8 positions agree with TRBD1. Germline lookup yields CDR1 ENHRY and CDR2 SYGVKD. The CDR3 has 14 amino acids. Trimming cost V 10 bases and J 7 bases; bases outside gene matches: 12. The CDR3 DNA follows: TGTGCCACCCAAAAAGACAGGGGAGGACAGCCCCAGCATTTT. Translated, it gives CATQKDRGGQPQHF.

The chain carries TRBV6-5 and TRBJ1-2; D gene uncertain. The germline V gene has CDR1 MNHEY and CDR2 SVGAGI. Trimming removed 5 bases at V and 6 bases at J, with 13 bases between. The CDR3 is 13 amino acids. CDR3 protein: CASSPLYPDGYTF. The CDR3 bases are TGTGCCAGCAGTCCCCTATATCCCGATGGCTACACCTTC.

The chain joins TRBV19 to TRBJ1-1; 10 nucleotides agree with TRBD1. The germline V gene encodes CDR1 LNHDA and CDR2 SQIVND (reference sequence). The CDR3 covers 17 residues. Trimming took 5 bases from V and 4 from J; bases not matched to a gene: 13. CDR3 sequence reads: CASSVRDRGAETTEAFF. In DNA, the CDR3 is TGTGCCAGTAGTGTCCGGGACAGGGGAGCGGAGACCACTGAAGCTTTCTTT.

The chain has TRBV5-5 and TRBJ2-3; 11 bases line up with TRBD2. CDR1 is SGHKS and CDR2 is YYEKEE in the germline V gene (reference sequence). This CDR3 contains 16 residues. V was clipped by 4 bases and J by 2 bases; unmatched bases: 6. CDR3 amino acids: CASSILAGAPTDTQYF. The CDR3 bases are TGTGCCAGCAGCATACTAGCGGGGGCCCCCACAGATACGCAGTATTTT. The full variable domain, in which reference TRBV5-5 and TRBJ2-3 provide the parts outside the CDR3, is DAGVTQSPTHLIKTRGQQVTLRCSPISGHKSVSWYQQVLGQGPQFIFQYYEKEERGRGNFPDRFSARQFPNYSSELNVNALLLGDSALYLCASSILAGAPTDTQYFGPGTRLTVL.

The chain has TRBV7-9 and TRBJ2-7, with unresolved D. This CDR3 is built from 12 residues. Germline V gene sequence: CDR1 SEHNR, CDR2 FQNEAQ (reference sequence). Trimming took 0 bases from V and 4 from J, leaving 4 bases between them. The CDR3 bases are TGTGCCAGCAGCTTAGCGAGGTACGAGCAGTACTTC. Encoded protein: CASSLARYEQYF.

The J gene is TRBJ2-2, the V gene TRBV18; TRBD1 agrees at 7 bases. Losses at the gene ends were 2 bases for V and 4 bases for J; bases not matched to a gene: 7. From germline, CDR1 is KGHSH and CDR2 LQKENI. This CDR3 is 16 amino acids long. CDR3 in DNA: TGTGCCAGCTCACCATTGGGACAGCCCAGCACCGGGGAGCTGTTTTTT. This translates into CASSPLGQPSTGELFF.

This clone has just one count. J is TRBJ2-1 and V is TRBV14; TRBD2 might be the D (6 bases). Between the trimmed V and J ends, which lost 1 base and 0 bases, there was a span of 19 bases. CDR1 and CDR2 from the germline V gene are SGHDN and FVKESK. The CDR3 length is 19 residues. The chain's CDR3 is CASSQGFPGVLSSYNEQFF. As DNA, the CDR3 is TGTGCCAGCAGCCAAGGTTTTCCGGGGGTTTTAAGCTCCTACAATGAGCAGTTCTTC.

This chain connects TRBV5-8 to TRBJ2-1; 12 nucleotides match TRBD2. Per germline, CDR1 SGHTS and CDR2 YDEGEE. The junction had 6 bases not matched to a gene; V was cut back by 3 bases and J by 8 bases. The CDR3 totals 15 residues. The CDR3 nucleotides are TGTGCCAGCAGCTATGGACTAGCGGGAAGTTATGAGCAGTTCTTC. Amino acids: CASSYGLAGSYEQFF. Based on the CDR3 plus reference TRBV5-8 and TRBJ2-1, the full variable domain is EAGVTQSPTHLIKTRGQQATLRCSPISGHTSVYWYQQALGLGLQFLLWYDEGEERNRGNFPPRFSGRQFPNYSSELNVNALELEDSALYLCASSYGLAGSYEQFFGPGTRLTVL.

The chain links TRBV29-1 to TRBJ1-2; 7 bases map to TRBD1. Germline lookup yields CDR1 SQVTM and CDR2 ANQGSEA. Unmatched junction bases numbered 13, after V lost 3 bases and J lost 3 bases. This CDR3 contains 16 residues. The chain's CDR3 is CSVDALTGAADYGYTF. The CDR3 coding sequence is TGCAGCGTTGACGCCTTAACAGGGGCCGCAGACTATGGCTACACCTTC.

The chain has TRBV28 and TRBJ1-2; D ambiguous. V dropped 6 bases and J dropped 8 bases, with 16 bases sitting between them. The germline CDR1 and CDR2 sequences are MDHEN and SYDVKM. The CDR3 extends over 13 amino acids. The DNA of the CDR3 is TGTGCCAGCAGACCCCCCGCGGGTTCGGGCTACACCTTC. Translation gives CASRPPAGSGYTF.

V usage is TRBV14 and J usage is TRBJ2-7; 9 positions match TRBD1. Germline lookup yields CDR1 SGHDN and CDR2 FVKESK. With 3 bases clipped from V and 0 bases from J, the junction kept 0 bases outside the gene matches. The CDR3 is 14 residues long. Here the CDR3 DNA reads TGTGCCAGCAGCCAGACAGGGGGCTCCTACGAGCAGTACTTC. Its protein product is CASSQTGGSYEQYF.

This clone has a handful of counts. The chain has TRBV4-1 and TRBJ1-2, with 11 bases fitting TRBD1. CDR3 length: 16 amino acids. Germline CDR1 is MGHRA and CDR2 is YSYEKL. V trimming: 4 bases; J trimming: 9 bases; junction bases outside the gene matches: 13. DNA for the CDR3: TGCGCCAGCAGCCGGTTAGTCCGGGACAGGGGGACTAGCTACACCTTC. This gives the protein CASSRLVRDRGTSYTF.

The gene calls are TRBV6-5 and TRBJ1-4; tentative D call: TRBD1 (6 bases). The CDR3 has 13 amino acids. Trimming shortened V by 4 bases and J by 5 bases, and 8 bases separated the two germline ends. In germline, CDR1 is MNHEY, CDR2 SVGAGI. DNA for the CDR3: TGTGCCAGCAGTTGGGACACCAATGAAAAACTGTTTTTT. This sequence encodes CASSWDTNEKLFF.

This clone has just one count. The chain recombines TRBV15 with TRBJ2-7; no definite D call. This CDR3 has 14 residues. Trimming removed 0 bases at V and 5 bases at J, with 11 bases between. The V gene's germline CDR1 is LNHNV and CDR2 YYDKDF (reference sequence). The CDR3 loop reads CATSRDPSPDEQYF. The CDR3 nucleotides are TGTGCCACCAGCAGAGATCCCTCCCCGGACGAGCAGTACTTC.

The chain uses TRBV5-6 and TRBJ1-2; D gene ambiguous. The V end lost 2 bases, the J end lost 4 bases, and 12 bases lay between the germline ends. Germline V gives CDR1 SGHDT, CDR2 YYEEEE. The CDR3 consists of 14 residues. The CDR3 DNA sequence: TGTGCCAGCAGCTTTTCTACCATTGGCTATGGCTACACCTTC. This gives the protein CASSFSTIGYGYTF.

V and J are TRBV4-2 and TRBJ2-2, with 13 bases identical to TRBD2. Germline trimming cut 1 base from V and 7 bases from J; bases unmatched to any gene: 6. The CDR3 consists of 17 residues. Germline-derived CDR1 and CDR2 are LGHNA and YNFKEQ. The CDR3: CASSQVEGLAGHGELFF. Written as DNA, the CDR3 is TGTGCCAGCAGCCAAGTTGAGGGACTAGCGGGACACGGGGAGCTGTTTTTT.

The V gene is TRBV2, the J gene TRBJ1-1, with TRBD1 identical over 7 bases. With V trimmed by 6 bases and J by 2 bases, 3 bases remained unmatched. In germline, CDR1 is SNHLY, CDR2 FYNNEI. This CDR3 contains 13 residues. The CDR3 bases are TGTGCCAGCAGAGGGGACAGAAACACTGAAGCTTTCTTT. This encodes CASRGDRNTEAFF.

The sample holds a few counts of this clone. The chain combines TRBV7-9 with TRBJ2-1; 12 bases are a match to TRBD2. V gave up 0 bases and J gave up 9 bases; unmatched junction bases: 12. The CDR3 contains 18 residues. Germline CDR1 reads SEHNR; CDR2 reads FQNEAQ (reference sequence). Written as DNA, the CDR3 is TGTGCCAGCAGCTTAGCGGGGCCACTAGCGGGAGGCCAAACTGAGCAGTTCTTC. It encodes CASSLAGPLAGGQTEQFF. The whole variable domain, filled in from reference TRBV7-9 and TRBJ2-1, reads DTGVSQNPRHKITKRGQNVTFRCDPISEHNRLYWYRQTLGQGPEFLTYFQNEAQLEKSRLLSDRFSAERPKGSFSTLEIQRTEQGDSAMYLCASSLAGPLAGGQTEQFFGPGTRLTVL.

This chain connects TRBV6-5 to TRBJ1-1, with a tentative D call TRBD1 (6 bases). CDR3 length equals 13 residues. Trimming pared 8 bases from V and 10 bases from J, leaving 20 bases between. CDR1 MNHEY and CDR2 SVGAGI come from the germline V gene. The DNA for the CDR3 is TGTGCCAGCGGCTGGGGAGGGGGAGGTGGAGCTTTCTTT. This codes for CASGWGGGGGAFF.

The CDR3 DNA is TGTGCCAGCAGCCTCGGGACTAGCGGGGGGTCAGATACGCAGTATTTT. Translating it yields CASSLGTSGGSDTQYF. V and J are TRBV3-1 (or the pseudogene TRBV3-2) and TRBJ2-3; TRBD2 agrees at 15 bases. The V gene's germline CDR1 is LGHDT and CDR2 YNNKEL (reference sequence). Losses at the gene ends were 4 bases for V and 4 bases for J; bases not matched to a gene: 3. This CDR3 is built from 16 residues.

This chain's CDR3 is CATSDSAGWVNQPQHF. The CDR3 coding sequence is TGTGCCACCAGTGATTCGGCAGGTTGGGTCAATCAGCCCCAGCATTTT. This sequence joins TRBV24-1 and TRBJ1-5; no definite D call. V was cut by 2 bases and J by 3 bases, with 13 bases left in between. CDR1 is KGHDR and CDR2 is SFDVKD in the germline V gene. The CDR3 extends over 16 amino acids.

The rearrangement links TRBV6-5 to TRBJ1-6; no clear D gene. CDR1 and CDR2 (germline): MNHEY, SVGAGI. The V end lost 2 bases, the J end lost 7 bases, and 6 bases lay between the germline ends. The CDR3 covers 13 residues. CDR3 sequence: CASSYLQNSPLHF. The CDR3 bases are TGTGCCAGCAGTTACCTCCAGAATTCACCCCTCCACTTT.

The gene calls are TRBV30 and TRBJ1-3; the D gene is possibly TRBD1 (6 bases). The CDR3 length is 15 residues. V was cut by 0 bases and J by 4 bases, with 13 bases left in between. Germline CDR1 GTSNPN, CDR2 SVGIG (reference sequence). This CDR3 is CAWSVLGTIGNTIYF. The CDR3 DNA sequence: TGTGCCTGGAGTGTACTCGGGACAATAGGAAACACCATATATTTT. Looking up the rest from reference TRBV30 and TRBJ1-3 gives the full variable domain: SQTIHQWPATLVQPVGSPLSLECTVEGTSNPNLYWYRQAAGRGLQLLFYSVGIGQISSEVPQNLSASRPQDRQFILSSKKLLLSDSGFYLCAWSVLGTIGNTIYFGEGSWLTVV.

The gene calls are TRBV7-3 and TRBJ1-2; 7 bases are shared with TRBD1. Germline-derived CDR1 and CDR2 are SGHTA and FQGTGA. V shed 4 bases, J shed 8 bases, and the junction held 7 bases outside the gene matches. This CDR3 has 13 amino acids. The CDR3 protein is CASSSGTAAGYTF. The CDR3 DNA reads TGTGCCAGCAGCTCCGGGACAGCGGCGGGCTACACCTTC.

V and J are TRBV6-2 or TRBV6-3 and TRBJ1-1, with D perhaps TRBD1 (6 bases). Trimming pared 6 bases from V and 7 bases from J, leaving 15 bases between. Germline assignment: CDR1 MNHEY and CDR2 SVGEGT. This CDR3 is built from 13 residues. CDR3 DNA sequence: TGTGCCAGCAGCCCTCTGGGGACAAATGAAGCTTTCTTT. Translated, it gives CASSPLGTNEAFF.

This clone occurred a few times. V usage is TRBV3-1 (or the pseudogene TRBV3-2) and J usage is TRBJ2-5, with TRBD2 identical over 10 bases. CDR1 and CDR2 (germline): LGHDT, YNNKEL (reference sequence). The CDR3 is made up of 15 amino acids. The trim removed 3 bases at V and 5 bases at J, leaving 6 bases unmatched. CDR3 bases: TGTGCCAGCAGCCACCTAGCGGGGGTGGGGGAGACCCAGTACTTC. Its translation: CASSHLAGVGETQYF.

The chain uses TRBV9 and TRBJ1-4, with TRBD1 matching 8 bases. This CDR3 region has 13 residues. V gave up 3 bases and J gave up 8 bases; unmatched junction bases: 3. Germline assignment: CDR1 SGDLS and CDR2 YYNGEE. Here the CDR3 reads CASSGRDREKLFF. For the CDR3, the DNA is TGTGCCAGCAGCGGCCGGGACAGGGAAAAACTGTTTTTT.

The chain is built from TRBV3-1 (or the pseudogene TRBV3-2) and TRBJ2-7; TRBD2 is a possible D gene (5 bases). Germline V lookup: CDR1 LGHDT, CDR2 YNNKEL (reference sequence). The CDR3 totals 15 residues. Trimming stripped 2 bases from V and 3 bases from J, with 14 bases between. The CDR3 sequence: CASSQSWAGFYEQYF. DNA for the CDR3: TGTGCCAGCAGCCAAAGCTGGGCGGGTTTCTACGAGCAGTACTTC.

The V call is TRBV7-6, the J call TRBJ1-3, with D possibly being TRBD1 (6 bases). CDR3 length: 16 residues. The germline V and J ends were trimmed by 5 bases and 0 bases, with 14 bases remaining between them. Germline CDR1 reads SGHVS; CDR2 reads FNYEAQ. The CDR3 sequence is CASSPRGQHSGNTIYF. The CDR3, as DNA: TGTGCCAGCAGCCCCCGGGGACAACACTCTGGAAACACCATATATTTT.